This TCR beta chain appears in the sequencing data of a study of response to subunit inactivated influenza vaccine. Study results and caveats: There was a suggestion from the authors that each seasonal influenza vaccination recruits few new T cells.

Each CDR3 protein is one row after TCRdb ran MiXCR on the RT-PCR reads. The sample lists fewer than 750,000 distinct CDR3 sequences; approximately 15% were seen once. Germline values: CDR1 ENHRY, CDR2 SYGVKD. The CDR3 is made up of 14 amino acids. Trimming shortened V by 5 bases and J by 6 bases, and 17 bases separated the two germline ends. In its sample, this clonotype was seen many times. Its antigen is currently unknown. The TCR comes from a man aged 45-60 years who received an inactivated influenza vaccine. Sample: PBMCs from blood, taken 12 days after vaccination. The chain links TRBV10-3 to TRBJ2-7; D possibly corresponds to TRBD1 (8 bases). This CDR3 is CAISSDREGGEQYF. The CDR3 bases are TGTGCCATCAGTTCGGACAGGGAGGGAGGCGAGCAGTACTTC.